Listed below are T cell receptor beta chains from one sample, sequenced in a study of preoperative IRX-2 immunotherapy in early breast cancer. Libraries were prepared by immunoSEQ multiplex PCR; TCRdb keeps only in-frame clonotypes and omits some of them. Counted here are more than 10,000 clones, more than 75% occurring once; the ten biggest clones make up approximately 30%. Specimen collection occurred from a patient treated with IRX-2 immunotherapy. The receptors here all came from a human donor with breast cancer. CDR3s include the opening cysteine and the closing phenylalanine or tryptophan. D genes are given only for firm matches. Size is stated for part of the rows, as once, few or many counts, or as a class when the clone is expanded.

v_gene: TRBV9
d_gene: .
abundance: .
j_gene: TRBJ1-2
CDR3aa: CASSPSGNYGYTF
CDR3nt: TGTGCCAGCAGCCCTTCAGGAAACTATGGCTACACCTTC

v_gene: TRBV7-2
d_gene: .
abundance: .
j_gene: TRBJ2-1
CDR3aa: CASSLVGGYNEQFF
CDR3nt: TGTGCCAGCAGCTTAGTCGGGGGTTACAATGAGCAGTTCTTC

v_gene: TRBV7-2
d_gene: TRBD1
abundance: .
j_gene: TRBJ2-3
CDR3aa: CASSLGGTGMADTQYF
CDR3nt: TGTGCCAGCAGCTTAGGTGGGACAGGGATGGCAGATACGCAGTATTTT

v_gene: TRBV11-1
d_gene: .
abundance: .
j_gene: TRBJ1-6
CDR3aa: CASSGSYSPLHF
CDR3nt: TGTGCCAGCAGCGGGAGCTACTCACCCCTCCACTTT

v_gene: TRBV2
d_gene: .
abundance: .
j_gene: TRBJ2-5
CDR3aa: CASRFSAETQYF
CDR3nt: TGTGCCAGCAGGTTTAGCGCGGAGACCCAGTACTTC

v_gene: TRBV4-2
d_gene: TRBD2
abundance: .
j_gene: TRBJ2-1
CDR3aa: CASSQQPQLAGGNNEQFF
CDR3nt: TGTGCCAGCAGCCAACAGCCCCAATTAGCGGGGGGAAACAATGAGCAGTTCTTC

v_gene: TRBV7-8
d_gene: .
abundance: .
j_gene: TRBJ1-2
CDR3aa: CASSLAQGYGYTF
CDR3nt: TGTGCCAGCAGCTTAGCCCAGGGCTATGGCTACACCTTC

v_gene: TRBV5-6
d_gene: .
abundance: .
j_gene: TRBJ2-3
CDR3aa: CASSLWSDTQYF
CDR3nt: TGTGCCAGCAGCTTGTGGTCAGATACGCAGTATTTT

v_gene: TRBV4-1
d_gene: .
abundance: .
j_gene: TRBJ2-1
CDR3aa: CASSQGSGPYNEQFF
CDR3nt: TGCGCCAGCAGCCAAGGTAGCGGACCCTACAATGAGCAGTTCTTC

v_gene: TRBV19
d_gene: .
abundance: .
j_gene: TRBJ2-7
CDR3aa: CASSMNNGPYEQYF
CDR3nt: TGTGCCAGTAGTATGAATAACGGGCCCTACGAGCAGTACTTC

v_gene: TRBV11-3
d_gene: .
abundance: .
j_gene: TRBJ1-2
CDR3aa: CASSWGGSNGYTF
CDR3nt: TGTGCCAGCAGCTGGGGAGGGTCTAATGGCTACACCTTC

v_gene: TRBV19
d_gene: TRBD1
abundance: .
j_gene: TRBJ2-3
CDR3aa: CASTVPGQVTLQYF
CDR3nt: TGTGCCAGTACCGTCCCGGGACAGGTGACGTTGCAGTATTTT

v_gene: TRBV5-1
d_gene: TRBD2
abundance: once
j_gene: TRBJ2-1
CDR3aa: CASSLGLAGTDEQFF
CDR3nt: TGCGCCAGCAGCCTGGGACTAGCGGGGACCGATGAGCAGTTCTTC

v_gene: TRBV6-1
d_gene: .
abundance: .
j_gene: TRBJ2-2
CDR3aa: CASSEVGAVGELFF
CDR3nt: TGTGCCAGCAGTGAAGTTGGGGCGGTGGGGGAGCTGTTTTTT

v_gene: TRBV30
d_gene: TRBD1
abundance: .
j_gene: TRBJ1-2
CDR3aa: CAWSPGTGRSGGYTF
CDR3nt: TGTGCCTGGAGCCCCGGGACAGGGAGATCTGGAGGCTACACCTTC

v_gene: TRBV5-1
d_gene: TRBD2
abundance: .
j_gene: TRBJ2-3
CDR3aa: CASSLAGGSMSTDTQYF
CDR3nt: TGCGCCAGCAGCTTAGCGGGGGGGAGTATGAGCACAGATACGCAGTATTTT

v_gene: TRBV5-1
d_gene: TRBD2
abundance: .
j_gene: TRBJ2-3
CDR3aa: CASSLDSGVTDTQYF
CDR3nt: TGCGCCAGCAGCTTGGATAGCGGGGTTACAGATACGCAGTATTTT

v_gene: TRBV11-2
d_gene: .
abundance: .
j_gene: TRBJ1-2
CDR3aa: CASSSFLYGYTF
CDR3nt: TGTGCCAGCAGCTCGTTCCTCTATGGCTACACCTTC

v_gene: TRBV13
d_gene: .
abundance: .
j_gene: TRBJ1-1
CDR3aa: CASSYPTGNTEAFF
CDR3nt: TGTGCCAGCAGCTACCCAACAGGGAACACTGAAGCTTTCTTT

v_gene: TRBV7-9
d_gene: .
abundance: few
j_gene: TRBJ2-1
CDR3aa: CASSLLSVSYNEQFF
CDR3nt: TGTGCCAGCAGCTTATTATCAGTCTCCTACAATGAGCAGTTCTTC

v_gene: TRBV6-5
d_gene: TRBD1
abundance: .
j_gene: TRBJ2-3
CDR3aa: CATGQGLTDTQYF
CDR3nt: TGTGCCACCGGACAGGGTCTCACAGATACGCAGTATTTT

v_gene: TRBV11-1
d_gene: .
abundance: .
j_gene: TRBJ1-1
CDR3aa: CASSPRAGIVNTEAFF
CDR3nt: TGTGCCAGCAGCCCCAGAGCAGGGATTGTGAACACTGAAGCTTTCTTT

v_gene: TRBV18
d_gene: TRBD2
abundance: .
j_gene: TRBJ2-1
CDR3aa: CASSPSRGGGVGNEQFF
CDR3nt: TGTGCCAGCTCACCATCCCGCGGCGGGGGGGTAGGGAATGAGCAGTTCTTC

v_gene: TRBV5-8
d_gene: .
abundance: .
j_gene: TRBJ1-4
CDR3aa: CASAEPGREEKLFF
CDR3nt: TGTGCCAGCGCCGAGCCGGGGCGAGAGGAAAAACTGTTTTTT

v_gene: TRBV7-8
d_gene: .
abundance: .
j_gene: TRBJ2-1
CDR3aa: CASSLVAGNYNEQFF
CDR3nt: TGTGCCAGCAGCTTAGTGGCAGGGAACTACAATGAGCAGTTCTTC

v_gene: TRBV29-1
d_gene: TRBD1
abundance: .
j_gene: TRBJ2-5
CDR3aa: CSVGTGAASGRETQYF
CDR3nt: TGCAGCGTTGGGACAGGAGCTGCCTCAGGGAGAGAGACCCAGTACTTC

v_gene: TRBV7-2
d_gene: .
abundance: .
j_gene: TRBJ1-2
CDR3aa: CASSLPREGGYTF
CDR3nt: TGTGCCAGCAGCCTACCCAGGGAGGGCGGCTACACCTTC

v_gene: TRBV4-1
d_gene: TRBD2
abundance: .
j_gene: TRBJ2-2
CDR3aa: CASSRGLAGGNTGELFF
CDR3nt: TGCGCCAGCAGCCGGGGACTAGCGGGGGGAAACACCGGGGAGCTGTTTTTT

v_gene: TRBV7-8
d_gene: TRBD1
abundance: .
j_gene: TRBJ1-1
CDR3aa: CASSLVEDRGRPAFF
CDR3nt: TGTGCCAGCAGCTTAGTCGAGGACAGGGGGCGCCCGGCTTTCTTT

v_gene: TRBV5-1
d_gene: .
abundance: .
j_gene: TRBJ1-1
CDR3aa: CASSFRPMNTEAFF
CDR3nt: TGCGCCAGCAGCTTCAGGCCTATGAACACTGAAGCTTTCTTT

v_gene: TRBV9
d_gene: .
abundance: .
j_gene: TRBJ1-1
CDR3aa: CASSAQGNTEAFF
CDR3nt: TGTGCCAGCAGCGCACAGGGGAACACTGAAGCTTTCTTT

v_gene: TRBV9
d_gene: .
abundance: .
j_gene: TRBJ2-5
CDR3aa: CASSVGNGGKETQYF
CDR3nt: TGTGCCAGCAGCGTAGGAAATGGGGGAAAAGAGACCCAGTACTTC

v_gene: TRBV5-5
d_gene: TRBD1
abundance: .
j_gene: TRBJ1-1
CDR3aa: CASSFGDRLTEAFF
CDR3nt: TGTGCCAGCAGCTTCGGGGACAGGCTCACTGAAGCTTTCTTT

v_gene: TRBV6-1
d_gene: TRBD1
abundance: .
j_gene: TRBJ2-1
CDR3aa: CASSEAPGGDDEQFF
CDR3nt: TGTGCCAGCAGTGAAGCGCCAGGGGGAGACGATGAGCAGTTCTTC

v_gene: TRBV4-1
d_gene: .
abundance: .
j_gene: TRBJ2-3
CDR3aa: CASSPQELGGIDTQYF
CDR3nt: TGCGCCAGCAGTCCCCAAGAACTTGGGGGGATAGATACGCAGTATTTT

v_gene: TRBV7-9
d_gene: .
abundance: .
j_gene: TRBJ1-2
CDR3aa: CASSLSGPTAAGYTF
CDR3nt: TGTGCCAGCAGCTTATCCGGGCCGACCGCCGCTGGCTACACCTTC

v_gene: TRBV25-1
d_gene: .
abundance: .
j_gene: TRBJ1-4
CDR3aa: CASSEIGHLEKLFF
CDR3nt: TGTGCCAGCAGTGAAATCGGACACCTCGAAAAACTGTTTTTT

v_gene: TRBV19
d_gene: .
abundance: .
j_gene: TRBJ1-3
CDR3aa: CASSIGSPGNTIYF
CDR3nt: TGTGCCAGTAGTATTGGCTCCCCTGGAAACACCATATATTTT

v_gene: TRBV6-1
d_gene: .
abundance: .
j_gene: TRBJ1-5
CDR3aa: CASSEARVGSAGSNQPQHF
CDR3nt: TGTGCCAGCAGTGAAGCGAGGGTCGGTTCAGCGGGGAGCAATCAGCCCCAGCATTTT

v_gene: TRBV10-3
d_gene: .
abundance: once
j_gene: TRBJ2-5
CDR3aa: CAISEGFRETQYF
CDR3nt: TGTGCCATCAGTGAGGGGTTTCGCGAGACCCAGTACTTC

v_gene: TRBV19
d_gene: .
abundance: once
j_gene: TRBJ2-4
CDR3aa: CASSAPFQAKNIQYF
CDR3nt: TGTGCCAGTAGTGCCCCCTTCCAAGCCAAAAACATTCAGTACTTC